This T cell receptor beta chain was documented in a study of chemoradiotherapy in HPV16-positive cancers. Study in general: Candidate HPV-specific T-cell clones and common TCR motifs came from functional assays in a couple of HPV16-positive patients. Study-wide results and limits: Candidate HPV-specific clones and E7-related TCR motifs grew in tumor during treatment. HPV-specific T cells were functionally defined from only a couple of HPV16-positive patients.

Libraries were prepared by immunoSEQ multiplex PCR; TCRdb keeps only in-frame clonotypes and omits some of them. The table has approximately 910 clones, approximately 80% seen once; the top ten hold 10% to 15%. Trimming cost V 6 bases and J 0 bases; bases outside gene matches: 4. The CDR3 runs 15 residues. Germline lookup yields CDR1 MGHRA and CDR2 YSYEKL. As concerns this clone: Its antigen remains unknown.

This receptor was taken from a human donor with HPV-associated anogenital cancer. The sequenced sample was tumor tissue, obtained from a patient who underwent chemoradiotherapy. J is TRBJ2-3 and V is TRBV4-1, with TRBD2 matching 9 bases. DNA for the CDR3: TGCGCCAGCAGTCGGGCGGGGGGGAGCACAGATACGCAGTATTTT. It specifies CASSRAGGSTDTQYF.